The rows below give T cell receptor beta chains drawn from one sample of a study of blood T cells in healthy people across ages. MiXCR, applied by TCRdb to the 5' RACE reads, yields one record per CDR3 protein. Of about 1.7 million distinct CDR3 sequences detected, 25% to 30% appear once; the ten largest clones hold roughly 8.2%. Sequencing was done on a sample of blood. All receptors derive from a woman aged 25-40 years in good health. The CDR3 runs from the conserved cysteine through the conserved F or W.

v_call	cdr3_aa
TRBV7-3	CASSSQQGAYEQYF
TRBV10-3	CAIRATGNSNQPQHF
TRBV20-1	CSASLGLAFEQFF
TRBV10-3	CAISQQDSEETQYF
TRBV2	CASSEQPEKLFF
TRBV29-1	CSVARGGATDTQYF
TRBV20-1	CSARAQITDTQYF
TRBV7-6	CASSLRARDRRGPSAFYEQYF
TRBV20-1	CSASGGNYGYTF
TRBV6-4	CASSDTPDLNSPLHF
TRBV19	CASSISAYNEQFF
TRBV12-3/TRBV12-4	CATELAQYNEQFF
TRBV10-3	CAIGIGGTEQYF
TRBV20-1	CSARDPIPQRETQYF
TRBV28	CASSFSRRIQETQYF
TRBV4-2	CASSQGSGDQPQHF
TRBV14	CASSQVRSRGEQYF
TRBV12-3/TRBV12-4	CASSNNFGGQPQHF
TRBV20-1	CSARGPDSYEQYF
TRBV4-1	CASSQEGASNQPQHF
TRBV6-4	CASSAQSTDTQYF
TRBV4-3	CASSQAGLDEAFF
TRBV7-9	CASSLGSRVVGLVKTYEQFF
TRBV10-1	CASSRRQGIHEQFF
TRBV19	CASLLAGVGKTQYF
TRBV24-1	CATSAPVPPNEQFF
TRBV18	CASSLISGDTDTQYF
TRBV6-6	CASTQLLAGAQETQYF
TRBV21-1	CASSKGPGTYGYTF
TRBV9	CASSVARTGDDYTF
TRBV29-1	CSVAEGGSNQPQHF
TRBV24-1	CATSSGGGAGGEQFF
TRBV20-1	CSARERRLAEQFF
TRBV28	CASSLSGGAKTEAFF
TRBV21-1	CASSKKGRYPGGYTF
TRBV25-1	CASSRQGVYGYTF
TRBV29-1	CSARQGLSSYEQYF
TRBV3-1	CAGSQGTSDIEQYF
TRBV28	CASGSGATQYF
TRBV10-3	CAISEPVVDGNEQFF
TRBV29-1	CSTGEDLVETQYF
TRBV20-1	CSASPLGAGDYEQYF
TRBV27	CASSSGTGEFEQYF
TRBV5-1	CASSLPPSDTQYF
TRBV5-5	CASSEGQGRLETQYF
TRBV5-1	CASSFDIGRNEQFF
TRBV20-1	CSASGRASEQYF
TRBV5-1	CASSLKDTVELFF
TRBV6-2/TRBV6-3	CASSLAGINTDTQYF
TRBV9	CAGSVTGGAIQYF
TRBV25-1	CASNDSGGGPSTDTQYF
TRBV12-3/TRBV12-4	CASSRSGGNNEQLF
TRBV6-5	CASRGTGRSLYGYTF